Below, 12 T cell receptor beta chains from the same sample are listed, as sequenced in a study of cytomegalovirus exposure and HLA in healthy donors. The PCR used 60 Vbeta and 13 Jbeta primers. TCRdb's table, derived via immunoSEQ multiplex PCR, lists solely in-frame clones and lacks some. The sample yields under 150,000 clones, around 84% seen once. Sample: PBMCs. All receptors derive from a woman aged 25 to 39 in good health and CMV-seropositive.

The chain couples TRBV27 to TRBJ1-1; TRBD1 matches 10 bases. The ends lost 6 bases at V and 2 bases at J; junction bases unmatched: 9. The CDR3 runs 16 residues. Germline CDR1 reads MNHEY; CDR2 reads SMNVEV (reference sequence). CDR3: CASSFSRDRGNTEAFF. CDR3 DNA sequence: TGTGCCAGCAGCTTCTCCCGGGACAGGGGAAACACTGAAGCTTTCTTT.

The chain combines TRBV7-8 with TRBJ1-6; 10 nucleotides match TRBD1. V lost 5 bases to trimming and J lost 10 bases; unmatched junction nucleotides: 23. The CDR3 consists of 20 residues. The germline CDR1 and CDR2 sequences are SGHVS and FQNEAQ. The chain's CDR3 is CASSPIRALSRDRGSSPLHF. The CDR3, as DNA: TGTGCCAGCAGCCCGATTAGGGCCTTAAGTAGGGACAGGGGATCCTCACCCCTCCACTTT.

The chain recombines TRBV9 with TRBJ2-3; 10 bases match TRBD2. The V and J ends lost 2 bases and 5 bases, in that order; junction bases with no gene match: 8. In germline, CDR1 is SGDLS, CDR2 YYNGEE. The CDR3 is 16 amino acids. The chain's CDR3 is CASSVSSSGGVDTQYF. The CDR3 DNA reads TGTGCCAGCAGCGTTTCTTCTAGCGGGGGTGTAGATACGCAGTATTTT.

The V gene is TRBV2, the J gene TRBJ1-2; TRBD1 might be the D (6 bases). This CDR3 has 14 amino acids. Germline lookup yields CDR1 SNHLY and CDR2 FYNNEI. V lost 4 bases to trimming and J lost 4 bases, with 13 bases between them. The CDR3 sequence is CASSGTAQGYGYTF. CDR3 in DNA: TGTGCCAGCAGTGGGACAGCACAGGGCTATGGCTACACCTTC.

This chain uses TRBV7-9 with TRBJ1-1, with a tentative D call TRBD1 (5 bases). CDR3 length: 15 amino acids. CDR1 SEHNR and CDR2 FQNEAQ come from the germline V gene (reference sequence). Trimming left V 3 bases short and J 6 bases short, with 17 bases between. The CDR3, as DNA: TGTGCCAGCAGCTTGGTAGGGGCCATATGGGCTGAAGCTTTCTTT. The encoded protein is CASSLVGAIWAEAFF.

This clone turned up a few times. This sequence joins TRBV2 and TRBJ2-6, with D perhaps matching TRBD1 (5 bases). The CDR3 runs to 16 residues. V was shortened by 2 bases and J by 1 base, with 9 bases between the two germline ends. Germline V gene lookup returns CDR1 SNHLY and CDR2 FYNNEI. CDR3 sequence (DNA): TGTGCCAGCAGTGAACAGGGTCCGTCTGGGGCCAACGTCCTGACTTTC. Translated, it gives CASSEQGPSGANVLTF. Looking up the rest from reference TRBV2 and TRBJ2-6 gives the full variable domain: EPEVTQTPSHQVTQMGQEVILRCVPISNHLYFYWYRQILGQKVEFLVSFYNNEISEKSEIFDDQFSVERPDGSNFTLKIRSTKLEDSAMYFCASSEQGPSGANVLTFGAGSRLTVL.

The V gene is TRBV28, the J gene TRBJ1-4, with TRBD1 matching 7 bases. Per germline, CDR1 MDHEN and CDR2 SYDVKM. This CDR3 comprises 14 residues. The J segment lost 7 bases and the V segment lost 3 bases, leaving 5 bases of the junction unmatched. CDR3 in DNA: TGTGCCAGCAGTTTCGGGACAGTAGGTGAAAAACTGTTTTTT. Translation gives CASSFGTVGEKLFF.

The V and J genes are TRBV7-2 and TRBJ2-7; 7 bases match TRBD2. V gave up 5 bases and J gave up 3 bases; unmatched junction bases: 7. Germline CDR1 SGHTA, CDR2 FQGNSA. The CDR3 length is 14 residues. As DNA, the CDR3 is TGTGCCAGCAGCCCGCGGGGGACCAACTACGAGCAGTACTTC. Protein sequence: CASSPRGTNYEQYF.

The chain links TRBV27 to TRBJ1-2, with D uncertain. The CDR3 is 15 residues long. Germline CDR1 and CDR2: MNHEY and SMNVEV (reference sequence). V lost 5 bases and J lost 1, with 14 bases in between. The CDR3 loop reads CASSPNLESNYGYTF. For the CDR3, the DNA is TGTGCCAGCAGTCCCAACCTCGAGAGTAACTATGGCTACACCTTC.

J is TRBJ2-5 and V is TRBV7-7; 7 nucleotides agree with TRBD2. J lost 5 bases, V lost 4 bases, and 10 bases had no gene match. Germline CDR1 and CDR2: SSHAT and FNYEAQ (reference sequence). There are 15 residues in the CDR3. The CDR3 DNA reads as TGTGCCAGCAGCTCCGGGGGGACGTCTCGGGAGACCCAGTACTTC. Residues: CASSSGGTSRETQYF.

As to this clone: Other DNA sequences in the same sample also yield this CDR3. The V and J genes are TRBV19 and TRBJ1-2; D gene unclear. Germline V gene data show CDR1 as LNHDA and CDR2 as SQIVND (reference sequence). The CDR3 loop spans 13 amino acids. The germline V and J ends were trimmed by 3 bases and 4 bases, with 9 bases remaining between them. DNA of the CDR3: TGTGCCAGTAGTATCGAGGGAGCCTATGGCTACACCTTC. Residues: CASSIEGAYGYTF.

This chain links TRBV28 with TRBJ1-5; D call uncertain. The CDR3 contains 11 residues. With 6 bases removed from V and 10 bases from J, the gap between germline ends came to 10 bases. CDR1 MDHEN and CDR2 SYDVKM come from the germline V gene. CDR3 nucleotide sequence: TGTGCCAGCAGAGAAGGAGGTCCCCAGCATTTT. Its protein is CASREGGPQHF. The complete variable domain, with remaining parts taken from reference TRBV28 and TRBJ1-5, reads DVKVTQSSRYLVKRTGEKVFLECVQDMDHENMFWYRQDPGLGLRLIYFSYDVKMKEKGDIPEGYSVSREKKERFSLILESASTNQTSMYLCASREGGPQHFGDGTRLSIL.